What follows are 8 T cell receptor beta chains derived from one specimen sequenced in a study of control samples from healthy donors and cancer patients. Sequenced by immunoSEQ multiplex PCR; TCRdb stores in-frame clones only, minus some. The table records 55,000 to 70,000 clones, 90% of them present only once. The material sequenced was PBMCs. The receptors originated from a man aged 60 to 75 with colorectal cancer.

The chain carries TRBV19 and TRBJ2-3, with 11 bases matching TRBD2. Trimming at V came to 1 base and at J to 6 bases, leaving 9 bases not matched to a gene. The CDR3 totals 17 residues. Germline V CDR1 and CDR2: LNHDA, SQIVND (reference sequence). The CDR3 sequence: CASSIGGLADPRDTQYF. The CDR3 DNA is TGTGCCAGTAGTATAGGGGGACTAGCGGACCCCAGGGATACGCAGTATTTT.

The chain couples TRBV15 to TRBJ1-5; D is possibly TRBD1 (6 bases). The CDR3 spans 14 residues. Germline CDR1 is LNHNV and CDR2 is YYDKDF (reference sequence). Trimming removed 0 bases from V and 7 bases from J, with 10 bases in between. CDR3 protein: CATSRDWGRQPQHF. The CDR3, as DNA: TGTGCCACCAGCAGAGATTGGGGGCGGCAGCCCCAGCATTTT.

The CDR3 coding sequence is TGCGCCAGCAGCTTGGGGACTAGAGGCTCAGATACGCAGTATTTT. This codes for CASSLGTRGSDTQYF. The chain couples TRBV5-1 to TRBJ2-3; 7 nucleotides align to TRBD2. This CDR3 comprises 15 residues. Trimming took 0 bases from V and 4 from J; bases not matched to a gene: 5. CDR1 SGHRS and CDR2 YFSETQ come from the germline V gene. The full variable domain, its missing parts supplied by reference TRBV5-1 and TRBJ2-3, is KAGVTQTPRYLIKTRGQQVTLSCSPISGHRSVSWYQQTPGQGLQFLFEYFSETQRNKGNFPGRFSGRQFSNSRSEMNVSTLELGDSALYLCASSLGTRGSDTQYFGPGTRLTVL.

The chain's CDR3 is CATRRSGQANSGANVLTF. CDR3 nucleotide sequence: TGTGCCACCAGAAGGTCGGGACAGGCCAACTCTGGGGCCAACGTCCTGACTTTC. The V gene is TRBV15, the J gene TRBJ2-6; 8 nucleotides line up with TRBD1. The germline gives CDR1 LNHNV, CDR2 YYDKDF (reference sequence). The CDR3 totals 18 residues. Trimming took 6 bases from V and 0 from J; bases not matched to a gene: 10. Together with reference TRBV15 and TRBJ2-6, the CDR3 gives the full variable domain: DAMVIQNPRYQVTQFGKPVTLSCSQTLNHNVMYWYQQKSSQAPKLLFHYYDKDFNNEADTPDNFQSRRPNTSFCFLDIRSPGLGDTAMYLCATRRSGQANSGANVLTFGAGSRLTVL.

The chain recombines TRBV6-5 with TRBJ2-7; D is tentatively TRBD1 or TRBD2 (5 bases each). With 2 bases removed from V and 5 bases from J, the gap between germline ends came to 16 bases. The CDR3 has 15 amino acids. The germline CDR1 and CDR2 sequences are MNHEY and SVGAGI. For the CDR3, the DNA is TGTGCCAGCAGTTACAGGGCCAACCGAGGGGACGAGCAGTACTTC. It translates to CASSYRANRGDEQYF.

The gene calls are TRBV7-3 and TRBJ2-3; 8 nucleotides agree with TRBD2. The CDR3 covers 15 residues. CDR1 and CDR2 from the germline V gene are SGHTA and FQGTGA. J gave up 5 bases and V 3 bases, and 7 bases lay outside the gene matches. The DNA of the CDR3 is TGTGCCAGCAGCTTTGGCGGGGGGCCTGGAGATACGCAGTATTTT. It encodes CASSFGGGPGDTQYF. Together with reference TRBV7-3 and TRBJ2-3, the CDR3 gives the full variable domain: GAGVSQTPSNKVTEKGKYVELRCDPISGHTALYWYRQSLGQGPEFLIYFQGTGAADDSGLPNDRFFAVRPEGSVSTLKIQRTERGDSAVYLCASSFGGGPGDTQYFGPGTRLTVL.

V is TRBV18 and J is TRBJ2-5; 11 bases match TRBD1. This CDR3 has 15 amino acids. From germline, CDR1 is KGHSH and CDR2 LQKENI. With V trimmed by 6 bases and J by 1 base, 4 bases remained unmatched. CDR3 nucleotides: TGTGCCAGCTCCCGTGGGACAGGGGGCCAAGAGACCCAGTACTTC. Translating gives CASSRGTGGQETQYF.

The chain is built from TRBV6-2 or TRBV6-3 and TRBJ2-1, with a tentative D call TRBD1 (6 bases). This CDR3 contains 16 residues. V lost 4 bases to trimming and J lost 7 bases, with 20 bases between them. The germline CDR1 and CDR2 sequences are MNHEY and SVGEGT. The DNA for the CDR3 is TGTGCCAGCAGTTCCCCCTCGACAGGATCGGGGAATGAGCAGTTCTTC. Protein product: CASSSPSTGSGNEQFF.